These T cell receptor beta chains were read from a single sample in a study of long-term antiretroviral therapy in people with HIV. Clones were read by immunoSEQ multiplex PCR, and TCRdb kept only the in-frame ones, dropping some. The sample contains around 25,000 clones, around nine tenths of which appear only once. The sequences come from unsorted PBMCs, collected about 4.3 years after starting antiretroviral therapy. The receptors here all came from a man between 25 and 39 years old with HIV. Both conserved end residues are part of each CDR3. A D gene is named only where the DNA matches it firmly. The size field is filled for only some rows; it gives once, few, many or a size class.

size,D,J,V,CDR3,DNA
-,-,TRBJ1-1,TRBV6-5,CASSYSGKGGRMAFF,TGTGCCAGCAGTTACTCGGGTAAGGGCGGTCGAATGGCTTTCTTT
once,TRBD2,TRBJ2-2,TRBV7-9,CASSLGRSGELFF,TGTGCCAGCAGCCTCGGGAGGAGCGGGGAGCTGTTTTTT
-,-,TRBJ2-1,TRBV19,CASSILSISSYNEQFF,TGTGCCAGTAGTATCCTCTCAATTAGCTCCTACAATGAGCAGTTCTTC
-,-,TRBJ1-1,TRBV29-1,CSVEDGAGALQAFF,TGCAGCGTTGAAGATGGTGCAGGTGCCCTACAAGCTTTCTTT
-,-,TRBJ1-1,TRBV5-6,CASSPGVNTEAFF,TGTGCCAGCAGCCCCGGGGTGAACACTGAAGCTTTCTTT
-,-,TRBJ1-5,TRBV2,CASSEERNQPQHF,TGTGCCAGCAGTGAAGAACGCAATCAGCCCCAGCATTTT
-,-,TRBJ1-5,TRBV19,CASSEVMGNQPQHF,TGTGCCAGTAGCGAGGTCATGGGCAATCAGCCCCAGCATTTT
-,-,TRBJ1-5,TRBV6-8,CASRDSRQPQHF,TGTGCCAGCAGGGACAGCAGGCAGCCCCAGCATTTT
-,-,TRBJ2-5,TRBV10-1,CASPKLTRLPMGETQYF,TGCGCCAGCCCAAAATTGACAAGACTACCCATGGGGGAGACCCAGTACTTC
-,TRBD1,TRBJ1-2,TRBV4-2,CASSQVYRGNWGYTF,TGTGCCAGCAGCCAAGTTTACAGGGGGAATTGGGGCTACACCTTC
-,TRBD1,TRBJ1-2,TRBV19,CASNTRDRGRGNYGYTF,TGTGCCAGTAATACCCGGGACAGGGGGCGCGGAAACTATGGCTACACCTTC
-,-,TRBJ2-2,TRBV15,CATSRDTLAGELFF,TGTGCCACCAGCAGAGATACATTGGCCGGGGAGCTGTTTTTT
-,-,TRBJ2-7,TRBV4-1,CASSLRDGYEQYF,TGCGCCAGCAGCCTCCGGGACGGCTACGAGCAGTACTTC
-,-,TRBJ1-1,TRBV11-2,CASSTTSTVNTEAFF,TGTGCCAGCAGCACGACCTCGACGGTAAACACTGAAGCTTTCTTT
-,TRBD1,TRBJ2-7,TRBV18,CASSPPDRGHEQYF,TGTGCCAGCTCACCACCGGACAGGGGGCACGAGCAGTACTTC
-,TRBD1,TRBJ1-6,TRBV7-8,CASSKIDRDNSPLHF,TGTGCCAGCAGCAAGATCGACAGGGACAATTCACCCCTCCACTTT
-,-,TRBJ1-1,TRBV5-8,CASSLVQGITEAFF,TGTGCCAGCAGCTTGGTCCAGGGAATCACTGAAGCTTTCTTT
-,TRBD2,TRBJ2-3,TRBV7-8,CASIPGTSGPATQYF,TGTGCCAGCATTCCCGGGACTAGCGGCCCAGCTACGCAGTATTTT
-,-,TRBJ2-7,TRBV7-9,CASSLDISYEQYF,TGTGCCAGCAGCCTTGACATCTCCTACGAGCAGTACTTC
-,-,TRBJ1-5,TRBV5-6,CASSRFRQPQHF,TGTGCCAGCAGCAGATTTAGGCAGCCCCAGCATTTT
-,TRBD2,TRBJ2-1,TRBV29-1,CAHRGGNEQFF,TGCGCCCACCGCGGGGGCAATGAGCAGTTCTTC
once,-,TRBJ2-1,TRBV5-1,CASTPGLYNEQFF,TGCGCCAGCACCCCGGGTCTCTACAATGAGCAGTTCTTC
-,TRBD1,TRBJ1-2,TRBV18,CASSPLGQGARGYTF,TGTGCCAGCTCACCCTTGGGACAGGGGGCCCGTGGCTACACCTTC
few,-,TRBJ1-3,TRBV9,CASSSPDLVGNTIYF,TGTGCCAGCAGTTCACCGGACCTGGTTGGAAACACCATATATTTT
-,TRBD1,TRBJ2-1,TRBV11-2,CASSLFPPGQRNEQFF,TGTGCCAGCAGCTTATTCCCTCCGGGACAGAGGAATGAGCAGTTCTTC
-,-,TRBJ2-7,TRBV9,CASSPQGTAYEQYF,TGTGCCAGCAGCCCACAAGGGACGGCTTACGAGCAGTACTTC
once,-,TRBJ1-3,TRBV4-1,CASSQGGASSNTIYF,TGCGCCAGCAGCCAAGGGGGAGCGTCCTCAAACACCATATATTTT
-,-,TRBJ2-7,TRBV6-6,CASSSTTVAYEQYF,TGTGCCAGCAGTTCTACAACAGTAGCCTACGAGCAGTACTTC
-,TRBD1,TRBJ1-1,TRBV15,CATSRRTGRSEAFF,TGTGCCACCAGCAGAAGGACAGGGCGGTCTGAAGCTTTCTTT
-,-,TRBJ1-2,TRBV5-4,CASKYRRDYGYTF,TGTGCCAGCAAGTACAGGAGGGACTATGGCTACACCTTC
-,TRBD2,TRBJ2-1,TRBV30,CAWSPSGSGRDNEQFF,TGTGCCTGGAGTCCCTCCGGGAGCGGGAGGGACAATGAGCAGTTCTTC
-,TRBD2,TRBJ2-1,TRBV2,CASPLAGWGGEQFF,TGTGCCAGTCCCCTAGCGGGGTGGGGGGGTGAGCAGTTCTTC
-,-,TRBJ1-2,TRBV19,CASSTPLRAFYGYTF,TGTGCCAGTAGTACTCCTCTCCGGGCCTTCTATGGCTACACCTTC
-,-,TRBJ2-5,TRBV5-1,CASSFLGPEGIETQYF,TGCGCCAGCAGCTTTTTGGGACCCGAAGGAATCGAGACCCAGTACTTC
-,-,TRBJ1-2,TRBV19,CASSLTSINYGYTF,TGTGCCAGTAGCCTGACGAGCATCAACTATGGCTACACCTTC
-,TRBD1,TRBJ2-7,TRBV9,CASSAGTGREQYF,TGTGCCAGCAGCGCCGGGACAGGAAGGGAGCAGTACTTC
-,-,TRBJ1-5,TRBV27,CASSQTRGGDQPQHF,TGTGCCAGCAGTCAAACCAGGGGAGGGGATCAGCCCCAGCATTTT
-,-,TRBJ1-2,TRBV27,CASSNNANYGYTF,TGTGCCAGCAGCAACAACGCTAACTATGGCTACACCTTC
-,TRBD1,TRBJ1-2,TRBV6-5,CASRPTGSPYGYTF,TGTGCCAGCAGACCGACAGGGTCCCCCTATGGCTACACCTTC
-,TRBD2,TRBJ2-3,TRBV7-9,CASSSPGGTSGVTDTQYF,TGTGCCAGCAGCTCCCCCGGGGGGACTAGCGGGGTCACAGATACGCAGTATTTT
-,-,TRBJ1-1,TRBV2,CASREDTGRRNTEAFF,TGTGCCAGCAGGGAGGATACAGGGAGAAGGAACACTGAAGCTTTCTTT
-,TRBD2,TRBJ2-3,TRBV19,CASSKGSGEGRDTQYF,TGTGCCAGTAGTAAAGGTAGCGGGGAGGGGCGAGATACGCAGTATTTT
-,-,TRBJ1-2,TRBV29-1,CSVGTDGYTF,TGCAGCGTTGGGACGGATGGCTACACCTTC
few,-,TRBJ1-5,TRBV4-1,CASSQDWGTQHF,TGCGCCAGCAGCCAAGATTGGGGGACCCAGCATTTT
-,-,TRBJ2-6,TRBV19,CASSIGPGANVLTF,TGTGCCAGTAGTATAGGGCCTGGGGCCAACGTCCTGACTTTC
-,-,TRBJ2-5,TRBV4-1,CASSQEKTQYF,TGCGCCAGCAGCCAAGAGAAGACCCAGTACTTC
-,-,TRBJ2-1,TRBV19,CASSIGPLEHNEQFF,TGTGCCAGTAGTATAGGCCCCTTAGAACACAATGAGCAGTTCTTC
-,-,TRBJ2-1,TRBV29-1,CSVRWGVSEQFF,TGCAGCGTTCGGTGGGGGGTAAGTGAGCAGTTCTTC
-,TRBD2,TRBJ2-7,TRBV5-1,CASSTTSGSYEQYF,TGCGCCAGCAGCACTACTAGCGGGAGCTACGAGCAGTACTTC
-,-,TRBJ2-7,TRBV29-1,CSVDPGVGYEQYF,TGCAGCGTTGACCCAGGGGTCGGCTACGAGCAGTACTTC
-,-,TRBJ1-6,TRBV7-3,CATRGQNSPLHF,TGTGCCACCCGGGGGCAGAATTCACCCCTCCACTTT
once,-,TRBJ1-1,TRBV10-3,CAIMMDENTEAFF,TGTGCCATCATGATGGACGAGAACACTGAAGCTTTCTTT
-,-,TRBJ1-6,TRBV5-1,CASSLEWVGSPLHF,TGCGCCAGCAGCTTGGAATGGGTGGGCTCACCCCTCCACTTT
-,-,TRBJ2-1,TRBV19,CASSIGPVANEQFF,TGTGCCAGTAGTATAGGCCCTGTTGCCAATGAGCAGTTCTTC
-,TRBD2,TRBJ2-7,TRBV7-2,CASSMGLAGLKGAYEQYF,TGTGCCAGCAGCATGGGACTAGCGGGGCTCAAGGGCGCATACGAGCAGTACTTC